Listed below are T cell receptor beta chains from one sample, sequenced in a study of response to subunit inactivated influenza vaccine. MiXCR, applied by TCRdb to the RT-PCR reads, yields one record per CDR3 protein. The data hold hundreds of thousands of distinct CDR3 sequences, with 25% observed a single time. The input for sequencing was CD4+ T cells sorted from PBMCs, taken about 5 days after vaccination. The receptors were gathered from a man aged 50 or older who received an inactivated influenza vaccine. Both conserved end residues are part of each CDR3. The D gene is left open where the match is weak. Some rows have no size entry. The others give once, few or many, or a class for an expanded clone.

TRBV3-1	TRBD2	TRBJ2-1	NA	CASASGLAGGPYEQFF	TGTGCCAGCGCCTCGGGACTAGCGGGGGGGCCCTATGAGCAGTTCTTC
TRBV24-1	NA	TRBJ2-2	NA	CATSENWGNTGELFF	TGTGCCACCAGTGAAAATTGGGGAAACACCGGGGAGCTGTTTTTT
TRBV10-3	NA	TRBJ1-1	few	CAISEPKGEAFF	TGTGCCATCAGTGAGCCGAAAGGGGAAGCTTTCTTT
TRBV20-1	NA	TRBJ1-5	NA	CSAGPSFSNQPQHF	TGCAGTGCTGGGCCGTCGTTTAGCAATCAGCCCCAGCATTTT
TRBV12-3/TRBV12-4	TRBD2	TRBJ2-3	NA	CASSSFSGGLANTQYF	TGTGCCAGCAGTTCCTTCAGCGGGGGGCTGGCCAATACGCAGTATTTT
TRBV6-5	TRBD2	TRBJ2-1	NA	CASSSPGTSGTLNEQFF	TGTGCCAGCAGTTCCCCCGGGACTAGCGGAACATTGAATGAGCAGTTCTTC
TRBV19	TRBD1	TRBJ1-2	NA	CAARPRGEMVYTF	TGTGCCGCACGCCCCAGGGGGGAGATGGTCTACACCTTC
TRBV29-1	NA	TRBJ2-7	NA	CSVGLILGYEQYF	TGCAGCGTTGGATTGATCTTGGGCTACGAGCAGTACTTC
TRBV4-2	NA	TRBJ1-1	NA	CASSLEGRENTEAFF	TGTGCCAGCAGCCTAGAGGGTAGGGAGAACACTGAAGCTTTCTTT
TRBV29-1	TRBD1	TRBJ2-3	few	CSVRTGARSTDTQYF	TGCAGCGTACGGACAGGGGCCCGTAGCACAGATACGCAGTATTTT
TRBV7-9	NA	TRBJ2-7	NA	CASSFTGLTYEQYF	TGTGCCAGCAGCTTCACAGGGCTCACCTACGAGCAGTACTTC
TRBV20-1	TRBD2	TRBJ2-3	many	CSAAGTSGSTDTQYF	TGCAGTGCTGCAGGGACTAGCGGAAGCACAGATACGCAGTATTTT
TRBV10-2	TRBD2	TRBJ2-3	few	CASNGGPSGNTDTQYF	TGCGCCAGCAATGGAGGGCCTAGCGGGAACACAGATACGCAGTATTTT
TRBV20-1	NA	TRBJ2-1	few	CSAAWGAPYNEQFF	TGCAGTGCCGCCTGGGGGGCCCCCTACAATGAGCAGTTCTTC
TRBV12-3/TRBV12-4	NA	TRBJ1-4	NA	CASSLGSSRVKLFF	TGTGCCAGCAGTTTAGGAAGCAGTCGCGTAAAACTGTTTTTT
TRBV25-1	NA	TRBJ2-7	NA	CASSDRVRYEQYF	TGTGCCAGCAGTGACCGGGTTAGGTACGAGCAGTACTTC